This TCR beta chain emerged from a study of CXCR3-negative and CXCR3-positive naive CD8 T cells. Study-wide results and limits: The study found more hydrophobic TRB CDR3s in CXCR3-positive naive cells than in CXCR3-negative naive cells. The majority of assays used fresh PBMCs, and CXCR3 expression partially decreased after cryopreservation.

As concerns this clonotype: Its target is unknown.

The TRB libraries of cDNA were built by UMI-labeled 5' RACE. TCRdb reprocessed the 5' RACE reads, keeping one entry per CDR3 protein, no DNA. Here the sample table reports 75,000 to 100,000 distinct CDR3 sequences. Material for sequencing was naive CXCR3+ CD8+ T cells from blood. Subset reported: CD45RO-CCR7+CD27+CD95- naive CD8+ T cells expressing CXCR3 (TNR3+). This clonotype was obtained from a human donor in good health. Some clones in this sample may be carry-over from other donors' samples.

The CDR3 sequence: CSVLPDRSYEQYF. This chain links TRBV29-1 with TRBJ2-7; there is no DNA to check the TCRdb D call of TRBD1. The germline CDR1 and CDR2 sequences are SQVTM and ANQGSEA. This CDR3 region has 13 residues.